These 16 T cell receptor beta chains were all obtained from the same sample, sequenced in a study of tumor-infiltrating lymphocytes in localized non-small cell lung cancer. The data were produced by immunoSEQ multiplex PCR, yet TCRdb's version contains in-frame clones alone and is incomplete. The table lists fewer than 20,000 clones, around 81% of them singletons, with 10% in the top ten. The sequenced sample consisted of uninvolved lung tissue not adjacent to the tumor. Receptor source: a human donor with non-small cell lung cancer.

The CDR3 sequence is CASSKGVANQPQHF. The CDR3 DNA sequence: TGCGCCAGCAGCAAAGGGGTCGCAAATCAGCCCCAGCATTTT. The V call is TRBV4-1, the J call TRBJ1-5; tentatively, D is TRBD1 (5 bases). Germline CDR1 and CDR2: MGHRA and YSYEKL. Trimming took off 5 bases at V and 4 bases at J, with 12 bases between the two ends. This CDR3 has 14 amino acids.

This rearrangement joins TRBV5-1 to TRBJ1-1; D perhaps matches TRBD1 (5 bases). CDR1 and CDR2 from the germline V gene are SGHRS and YFSETQ. Trimming stripped 3 bases from V and 6 bases from J, with 15 bases between. The CDR3 extends over 14 amino acids. The CDR3 DNA reads as TGCGCCAGCAGCTCGGGGACCCCAGGCGCTGAAGCTTTCTTT. Encoded protein: CASSSGTPGAEAFF.

This chain joins TRBV6-1 and TRBJ1-1; possibly TRBD1 for D (5 bases). The CDR3 loop spans 14 amino acids. The V and J ends lost 2 bases and 3 bases respectively, with 10 bases between them. Looked up from germline, CDR1 is MNHNS and CDR2 is SASEGT. Here the CDR3 reads CASSELGGYTEAFF. CDR3 DNA sequence: TGTGCCAGCAGTGAATTGGGGGGATACACTGAAGCTTTCTTT.

V gene TRBV19 combines with J gene TRBJ2-5; D is unclear. V was shortened by 1 base and J by 4 bases, with 7 bases between the two germline ends. Germline V gene lookup returns CDR1 LNHDA and CDR2 SQIVND (reference sequence). The CDR3 length is 13 residues. CDR3 sequence (DNA): TGTGCCAGTAGTATAGCGGACGGAGAGACCCAGTACTTC. As protein: CASSIADGETQYF.

This chain links TRBV29-1 with TRBJ2-3; 11 bases match TRBD1. This CDR3 region has 15 residues. V was clipped by 7 bases and J by 4 bases; unmatched bases: 10. Germline-derived CDR1 and CDR2 are SQVTM and ANQGSEA. For the CDR3, the DNA is TGCAGCGCCGGACAGGGGGCTTTATTCTCAGATACGCAGTATTTT. Amino acid sequence: CSAGQGALFSDTQYF.

The chain couples TRBV29-1 to TRBJ1-1; TRBD1 matches at 12 bases. Looked up from germline, CDR1 is SQVTM and CDR2 is ANQGSEA. The J segment lost 9 bases and the V segment lost 3 bases, leaving 5 bases of the junction unmatched. The CDR3 loop spans 13 amino acids. In DNA, the CDR3 is TGCAGCGTTGACGGGACAGGGGGCGCACAAGCTTTCTTT. Its protein product is CSVDGTGGAQAFF.

The chain carries TRBV6-5 and TRBJ1-2, with 10 bases lining up with TRBD1. After removal of 5 bases from V and 3 bases from J, the junction contained 0 bases not matched to a gene. This CDR3 is 13 amino acids long. The germline V gene encodes CDR1 MNHEY and CDR2 SVGAGI. CDR3: CASSGQGDYGYTF. The CDR3 coding sequence is TGTGCCAGCAGTGGACAGGGGGACTATGGCTACACCTTC.

The gene calls are TRBV10-3 and TRBJ2-1; the D gene is possibly TRBD2 (5 bases). Trimming shortened V by 4 bases and J by 0 bases, and 7 bases separated the two germline ends. CDR1 and CDR2 (germline): ENHRY, SYGVKD. The CDR3 loop spans 14 amino acids. In DNA, the CDR3 is TGTGCCATCAGTGCGGGGAGCTCCTACAATGAGCAGTTCTTC. Residues: CAISAGSSYNEQFF.

In its sample, this clone ranks as medium-sized. The DNA of the CDR3 is TGTGCCAGCGCCAGTGGGGGACTAGCGGGAAACACAGATACGCAGTATTTT. Its translation is CASASGGLAGNTDTQYF. The chain carries TRBV28 and TRBJ2-3, with 13 bases identical to TRBD2. There are 17 residues in the CDR3. The V gene end was trimmed by 8 bases and the J gene end by 2 bases; junction bases not matched to a gene: 10. The germline CDR1 and CDR2 sequences are MDHEN and SYDVKM.

This clone was recorded only once. The chain is built from TRBV10-3 and TRBJ2-7; possibly TRBD1 or TRBD2 for D (5 bases each). Trimming left V 2 bases short and J 4 bases short, with 9 bases between. The germline CDR1 and CDR2 sequences are ENHRY and SYGVKD. This CDR3 has 13 residues. Written as DNA, the CDR3 is TGTGCCATCAGTGAGGGGGGTAGGTACGAGCAGTACTTC. Translating gives CAISEGGRYEQYF.

The chain links TRBV5-5 to TRBJ1-2, with D maybe TRBD1 (5 bases). Trimming left V 3 bases short and J 4 bases short, with 19 bases between. From germline, CDR1 is SGHKS and CDR2 YYEKEE (reference sequence). The CDR3 totals 16 residues. For the CDR3, the DNA is TGTGCCAGCAGCTCTCCTTCGGCCGTGGGGGGCTATGGCTACACCTTC. As protein: CASSSPSAVGGYGYTF.

Only a few counts were recorded for this clone. The J gene is TRBJ1-5, the V gene TRBV10-3, with D hard to call. In germline, CDR1 is ENHRY, CDR2 SYGVKD. The CDR3 loop spans 12 amino acids. V was pared by 1 base and J by 5 bases, with 3 bases between. The CDR3, as DNA: TGTGCCATCAGTGAGTTTGATCAGCCCCAGCATTTT. Protein sequence: CAISEFDQPQHF.

This sequence joins TRBV6-5 and TRBJ1-1; unclear D gene. The V and J ends lost 7 bases and 3 bases respectively, with 12 bases between them. CDR1 is MNHEY and CDR2 is SVGAGI in the germline V gene. The CDR3 consists of 13 residues. CDR3 protein: CASTEGGYTEAFF. CDR3 DNA: TGTGCCAGCACCGAAGGTGGGTACACTGAAGCTTTCTTT.

This clone was found once. CDR3 protein: CASIGGSREDTMETQYF. Here the CDR3 DNA reads TGTGCCAGCATCGGAGGATCCAGGGAGGATACAATGGAGACCCAGTACTTC. This chain connects TRBV21-1 to TRBJ2-5; TRBD2 is the table's D call, not checked against the DNA. TRBV21-1 counts as a pseudogene. CDR3 length: 17 residues.

This chain links TRBV5-1 with TRBJ2-7; TRBD1 matches at 7 bases. The CDR3 is made up of 13 amino acids. Germline values: CDR1 SGHRS, CDR2 YFSETQ. The ends lost 4 bases at V and 4 bases at J; junction bases unmatched: 5. DNA of the CDR3: TGCGCCAGCAGCCCAGGGGGTTCTTACGAGCAGTACTTC. Its translation: CASSPGGSYEQYF.

V and J are TRBV6-1 and TRBJ2-6; unclear D gene. Germline assignment: CDR1 MNHNS and CDR2 SASEGT. V lost 0 bases and J lost 0, with 6 bases in between. CDR3 length: 16 amino acids. The CDR3 DNA reads as TGTGCCAGCAGTGAAGCCGCCGGCTCTGGGGCCAACGTCCTGACTTTC. It translates to CASSEAAGSGANVLTF.